This entry lists 11 T cell receptor beta chains sequenced from one sample in a study of human T cells and chemical hapten exposure. TCRdb re-called the RACE reads with MiXCR, one entry per CDR3 protein. The data contain about 340,000 distinct CDR3 sequences, 6% to 8.5% of them seen just once; the ten biggest clones take up around 8.4%. Time point of the sample: patch test 1, 2 weeks after DPC sensitization. Treatment noted: therapeutic diphenylcyclopropenone sensitization with weekly scalp DPC. The specimen comprised whole blood, sampled in connection with sensitization to the hapten diphenylcyclopropenone (DPC). These receptors were collected from a woman aged 18-30 years with alopecia areata. Some clones in this sample may be carry-over from other donors' samples.

The chain couples TRBV28 to TRBJ1-5; D unresolved. Germline CDR1 reads MDHEN; CDR2 reads SYDVKM. Trimming took off 1 base at V and 1 base at J, with 11 bases between the two ends. The CDR3 is made up of 16 amino acids. The CDR3 bases are TGTGCCAGCAGTTTATTTGGAGGCGGGAGCAATCAGCCCCAGCATTTT. Translated, it gives CASSLFGGGSNQPQHF.

This sequence joins TRBV6-2 or TRBV6-3 and TRBJ1-1; 9 bases match TRBD1. Germline CDR1 MNHEY, CDR2 SVGEGT. The CDR3 runs to 15 residues. J was trimmed by 5 bases and V by 6 bases; bases with no gene match: 10. The CDR3 loop is CASRSIQGARTEAFF. The CDR3 DNA follows: TGTGCCAGCAGATCAATACAGGGGGCGAGGACTGAAGCTTTCTTT.

Only a few counts were recorded for this clonotype. The V and J genes are TRBV28 and TRBJ2-2; 7 bases fit TRBD1. The CDR3 contains 14 residues. Germline CDR1 MDHEN, CDR2 SYDVKM. V was pared by 8 bases and J by 4 bases, with 7 bases of the junction left unmatched. The CDR3 nucleotides read TGTGCCAGCGGGCTGACAGGGACCACCGGGGAGCTGTTTTTT. Protein: CASGLTGTTGELFF.

The chain couples TRBV27 to TRBJ1-4; no clear D gene. CDR3 size: 15 residues. The V gene lost 6 bases and the J gene lost 1 base, with 12 bases spanning the gap. Germline CDR1 is MNHEY and CDR2 is SMNVEV (reference sequence). The chain's CDR3 is CASSYGRLTNEKLFF. DNA for the CDR3: TGTGCCAGCAGCTATGGACGGCTAACTAATGAAAAACTGTTTTTT.

The genes are TRBV20-1 and TRBJ1-1; D not resolved. The CDR3 runs to 14 residues. V shed 4 bases and J shed 2 bases, with 14 bases lying between them. The germline V gene encodes CDR1 DFQATT and CDR2 SNEGSKA (reference sequence). The CDR3 loop is CSAKAPGSNTEAFF. For the CDR3, the DNA is TGCAGTGCTAAAGCCCCGGGGTCCAACACTGAAGCTTTCTTT.

A few counts support this clonotype. V is TRBV6-7 and J is TRBJ2-1; no definite D call. TRBV6-7 is an ORF for which the function is uncertain. Trimming stripped 6 bases from V and 0 bases from J, with 12 bases between. The CDR3 covers 15 residues. CDR3 residues: CASRTQWDSYNEQFF. DNA for the CDR3: TGTGCCAGCAGGACGCAGTGGGACTCCTACAATGAGCAGTTCTTC.

This chain uses TRBV6-5 with TRBJ2-5; D might be TRBD1 or TRBD2, each matching 6 bases. V was trimmed by 0 bases and J by 5 bases, leaving 13 bases between them. Per germline, CDR1 MNHEY and CDR2 SVGAGI. The CDR3 consists of 15 residues. The CDR3 is CASSYSLGGLETQYF. Here the CDR3 DNA reads TGTGCCAGCAGTTACTCTTTAGGGGGGTTGGAGACCCAGTACTTC.

There are a few counts of this clonotype. The rearrangement links TRBV6-1 to TRBJ1-5; no definite D call. Trimming left V 9 bases short and J 0 bases short, with 12 bases between. This CDR3 has 14 residues. Germline CDR1 is MNHNS and CDR2 is SASEGT. The CDR3 reads CASLPGNSNQPQHF. CDR3 nucleotide sequence: TGTGCCAGTCTCCCCGGTAATAGCAATCAGCCCCAGCATTTT.

This clonotype was observed at least ten times. This rearrangement joins TRBV28 to TRBJ1-5, with 8 bases lining up with TRBD1. Germline loops: CDR1 MDHEN, CDR2 SYDVKM. This CDR3 comprises 17 residues. V lost 0 bases to trimming and J lost 4 bases; unmatched junction nucleotides: 8. The DNA of the CDR3 is TGTGCCAGCAGTTTATGCCGAGGGACAGGCTTTAATCAGCCCCAGCATTTT. As protein: CASSLCRGTGFNQPQHF.

The chain combines TRBV5-4 with TRBJ2-1, with D maybe TRBD1 (6 bases). The CDR3 sequence is 15 residues long. Germline assignment: CDR1 SGHNT and CDR2 YYREEE (reference sequence). With 2 bases removed from V and 2 bases from J, the gap between germline ends came to 11 bases. This chain's CDR3 is CASSFDEGAYNEQFF. The CDR3 DNA reads TGTGCCAGCAGCTTTGATGAGGGGGCCTACAATGAGCAGTTCTTC.

The chain employs TRBV2 and TRBJ1-2; D is ambiguous. Per germline, CDR1 SNHLY and CDR2 FYNNEI. V dropped 4 bases and J dropped 4 bases, with 13 bases sitting between them. CDR3 length: 14 residues. The CDR3 region is CASSVSLDGYGYTF. Written as DNA, the CDR3 is TGTGCCAGCAGTGTCTCGCTCGATGGCTATGGCTACACCTTC.